The clone carrying this T cell receptor beta chain has just a few counts. 5'RACE, which relied on constant-segment primers, yielded TCR alpha and TCR beta cDNA libraries carrying sample barcodes and UMIs. TCRdb ran MiXCR on the 5' RACE reads and lists one entry per CDR3 protein. Here the sample spans about 280,000 distinct CDR3 sequences, roughly 8.2% being singletons. The V and J ends lost 0 bases and 5 bases, in that order; junction bases with no gene match: 4. The CDR3 extends over 15 amino acids. CDR1 SGHVS and CDR2 FQNEAQ come from the germline V gene. This entry is derived from a study of T-cell memory formation after mild COVID-19.

The J gene is TRBJ2-1, the V gene TRBV7-8; 7 nucleotides line up with TRBD2. The origin of this receptor is a man aged 18 to 29 who had mild COVID-19 (a few samples of this study predate the infection). Cell type and time point are not known. Material: PBMCs or a T cell subset sorted from them (not recorded which). The CDR3 DNA is TGTGCCAGCAGCTTAGCCGGCGGGGGAAACAATGAGCAGTTCTTC. It encodes CASSLAGGGNNEQFF. The full variable domain, completed using reference TRBV7-8 and TRBJ2-1, is GAGVSQSPRYKVAKRGQDVALRCDPISGHVSLFWYQQALGQGPEFLTYFQNEAQLDKSGLPSDRFFAERPEGSVSTLKIQRTQQEDSAVYLCASSLAGGGNNEQFFGPGTRLTVL.